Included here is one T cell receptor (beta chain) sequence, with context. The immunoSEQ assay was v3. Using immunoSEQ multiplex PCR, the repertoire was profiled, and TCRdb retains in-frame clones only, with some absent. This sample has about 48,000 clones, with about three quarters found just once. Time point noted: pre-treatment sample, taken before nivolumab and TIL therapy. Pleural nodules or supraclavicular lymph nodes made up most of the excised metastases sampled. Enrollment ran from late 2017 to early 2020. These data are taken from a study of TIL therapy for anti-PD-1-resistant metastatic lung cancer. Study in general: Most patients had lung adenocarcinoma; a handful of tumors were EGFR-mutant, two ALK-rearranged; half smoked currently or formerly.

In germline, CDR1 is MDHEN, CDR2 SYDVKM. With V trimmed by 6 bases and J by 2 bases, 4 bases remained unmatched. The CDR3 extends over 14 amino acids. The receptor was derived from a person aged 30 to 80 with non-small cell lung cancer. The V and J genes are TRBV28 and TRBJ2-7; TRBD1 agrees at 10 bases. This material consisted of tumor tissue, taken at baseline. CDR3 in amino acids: CASRGTGEAYEQYF. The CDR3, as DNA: TGTGCCAGCAGGGGGACAGGGGAGGCCTACGAGCAGTACTTC.